This T cell receptor (beta chain) was obtained from a study of blood T cell repertoires in COVID-19. As for the study in general: Acute and convalescent COVID-19 specimens originated in the United States, Italy and Spain. PBMCs, B-cell-depleted T cells, or T cells were the source of the cDNA or gDNA that made up the material.

Original methodology: It was from reference gene primer amplification that nucleated cell counts were estimated. Only in-frame clones appear in the TCRdb table, and some are missing; sequencing was by immunoSEQ multiplex PCR. The DNA gave D and trimming, while V, J and clone size come from that table. The sample carries 68,000 or so clones, roughly 88% recorded once. The CDR3 covers 16 residues. The clonotype was recovered from a human donor in a cohort sampled during active COVID-19. Sequenced material: peripheral blood. The chain couples TRBV12-2 to TRBJ2-1; the table calls TRBD2, which could not be checked here. TRBV12-2 is designated a pseudogene. CDR3 coding DNA: TGTGCAAGTCGCCCGACTAGCGGGGAATCCTACAATGAGCAGTTCTTC. Encoded protein: CASRPTSGESYNEQFF.